These 11 T cell receptor beta chains came from one sample sequenced in a study of OX40 agonist ivuxolimab in advanced cancers. The method was immunoSEQ multiplex PCR; TCRdb's version includes in-frame clones alone and lacks a portion of them. The repertoire includes approximately 39,000 clones, roughly 90% of them detected once, and roughly 3.9% sits in the top ten. The sample consisted of CD4+ or CD8+ T cells sorted from blood, taken in a trial of the OX40 agonist ivuxolimab. Source of these receptors: an adult with an advanced solid tumor such as melanoma, head and neck, liver or kidney cancer.

The rearrangement links TRBV28 to TRBJ2-2; TRBD2 aligns across 11 bases. The junction had 13 bases not matched to a gene; V was cut back by 5 bases and J by 2 bases. The germline CDR1 and CDR2 sequences are MDHEN and SYDVKM. The CDR3 runs 19 residues. CDR3 protein: CASSPHPGTSGSNTGELFF. The CDR3 region has the DNA TGTGCCAGCAGTCCCCATCCCGGTACTAGCGGGAGTAACACCGGGGAGCTGTTTTTT.

The rearrangement uses TRBV10-1 and TRBJ1-4, with 9 bases lining up with TRBD1. This CDR3 region has 14 residues. Losses at the gene ends were 6 bases for V and 8 bases for J; bases not matched to a gene: 7. Germline assignment: CDR1 WNHNN and CDR2 SYGVQD (reference sequence). CDR3 residues: CASSGTGRGEKLFF. The CDR3 DNA follows: TGCGCCAGCAGCGGGACAGGGAGAGGAGAAAAACTGTTTTTT.

J is TRBJ2-1 and V is TRBV9; 8 nucleotides match TRBD1. Germline CDR1 reads SGDLS; CDR2 reads YYNGEE. This CDR3 has 17 residues. After removal of 0 bases from V and 5 bases from J, the junction contained 10 bases not matched to a gene. The CDR3 DNA sequence: TGTGCCAGCAGCGTAGCCGAAAGGACAGGGCGACACAATGAGCAGTTCTTC. Protein: CASSVAERTGRHNEQFF.

This clone was seen more than once but under ten times. The chain has TRBV19 and TRBJ2-4; TRBD2 agrees at 9 bases. In germline, CDR1 is LNHDA, CDR2 SQIVND (reference sequence). V was pared by 7 bases and J by 5 bases, with 12 bases of the junction left unmatched. This CDR3 has 16 residues. The CDR3 loop reads CASTALGGGAQNIQYF. CDR3 coding DNA: TGTGCCAGTACCGCCCTGGGCGGGGGGGCCCAAAACATTCAGTACTTC.

The V gene is TRBV5-1, the J gene TRBJ1-4; 8 bases map to TRBD1. V dropped 4 bases and J dropped 8; count of bases not matched to a gene: 7. The CDR3 totals 14 residues. Germline V gene sequence: CDR1 SGHRS, CDR2 YFSETQ. This CDR3 reads CASSRDRQGEKLFF. DNA for the CDR3: TGCGCCAGCAGCCGCGACCGACAGGGGGAAAAACTGTTTTTT.

Only one count was recorded for this clone. The chain employs TRBV30 and TRBJ2-7, with D hard to call. Germline V gene data show CDR1 as GTSNPN and CDR2 as SVGIG (reference sequence). Trimming took off 0 bases at V and 2 bases at J, with 11 bases between the two ends. This CDR3 contains 14 residues. CDR3 sequence (DNA): TGTGCCTGGAGTGTACACGGCTCTGCCTACGAGCAGTACTTC. This encodes CAWSVHGSAYEQYF. Full variable domain (missing parts from reference TRBV30 and TRBJ2-7): SQTIHQWPATLVQPVGSPLSLECTVEGTSNPNLYWYRQAAGRGLQLLFYSVGIGQISSEVPQNLSASRPQDRQFILSSKKLLLSDSGFYLCAWSVHGSAYEQYFGPGTRLTVT.

V is TRBV5-1 and J is TRBJ2-5, with D perhaps assigned TRBD1 or TRBD2 (5 bases each). Germline CDR1 and CDR2: SGHRS and YFSETQ. The CDR3 runs 14 residues. Trimming removed 6 bases at V and 1 base at J, with 13 bases between. CDR3 region: CASTYSGRQETQYF. In nucleotides, the CDR3 is TGCGCCAGCACTTATTCGGGGCGCCAAGAGACCCAGTACTTC.

In this sample, this clone turned up a few times. The V gene is TRBV7-2, the J gene TRBJ1-2; no clear D. The V gene lost 1 base and the J gene lost 5 bases, with 5 bases spanning the gap. CDR1 SGHTA and CDR2 FQGNSA come from the germline V gene. This CDR3 has 12 residues. The CDR3: CASSLDAYGYTF. As DNA, the CDR3 is TGTGCCAGCAGCTTAGACGCTTATGGCTACACCTTC. Full variable domain (remainder filled in from reference TRBV7-2 and TRBJ1-2): GAGVSQSPSNKVTEKGKDVELRCDPISGHTALYWYRQSLGQGLEFLIYFQGNSAPDKSGLPSDRFSAERTGGSVSTLTIQRTQQEDSAVYLCASSLDAYGYTFGSGTRLTVV.

In regard to this clone: This sample also contains other DNA sequences that code for the same CDR3. This sequence joins TRBV7-2 and TRBJ2-4; tentative D call: TRBD2 (6 bases). The V end was cut by 0 bases, the J end by 5 bases, with 11 bases between. CDR3 length: 15 amino acids. Germline-derived CDR1 and CDR2 are SGHTA and FQGNSA. The CDR3: CASSLASGTQNIQYF. CDR3 sequence (DNA): TGTGCCAGCAGCTTAGCGAGTGGGACTCAAAACATTCAGTACTTC.

The V and J genes are TRBV18 and TRBJ2-7; a weak D match, TRBD2 (6 bases). Looked up from germline, CDR1 is KGHSH and CDR2 is LQKENI. Trimming took 5 bases from V and 6 from J, leaving 14 bases between them. There are 13 residues in the CDR3. Here the CDR3 DNA reads TGTGCCAGCTCAAGACACAACGGGGGCGAGCAGTACTTC. The encoded protein is CASSRHNGGEQYF.

The chain combines TRBV11-2 with TRBJ2-1, with 9 nucleotides matching TRBD2. Germline values: CDR1 SGHAT, CDR2 FQNNGV. V gave up 0 bases and J gave up 4 bases; unmatched junction bases: 4. CDR3 length equals 16 residues. CDR3 region: CASSLDLAGIYNEQFF. The CDR3 DNA reads TGTGCCAGCAGCTTAGATCTAGCGGGAATATACAATGAGCAGTTCTTC. The variable domain in full, with the rest retrieved from reference TRBV11-2 and TRBJ2-1, is EAGVAQSPRYKIIEKRQSVAFWCNPISGHATLYWYQQILGQGPKLLIQFQNNGVVDDSQLPKDRFSAERLKGVDSTLKIQPAKLEDSAVYLCASSLDLAGIYNEQFFGPGTRLTVL.